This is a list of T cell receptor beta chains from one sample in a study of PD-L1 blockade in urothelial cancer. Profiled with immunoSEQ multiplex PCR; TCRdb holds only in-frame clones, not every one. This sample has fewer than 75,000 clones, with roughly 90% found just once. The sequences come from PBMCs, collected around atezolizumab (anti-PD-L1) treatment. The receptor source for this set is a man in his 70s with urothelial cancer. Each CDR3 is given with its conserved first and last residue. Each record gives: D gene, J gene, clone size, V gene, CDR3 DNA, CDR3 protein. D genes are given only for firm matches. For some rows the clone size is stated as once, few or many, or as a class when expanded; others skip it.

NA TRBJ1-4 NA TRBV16 TGTGCCAGCAGCCACTTGGGGGGGAATCAAGAAAAACTGTTTTTT CASSHLGGNQEKLFF
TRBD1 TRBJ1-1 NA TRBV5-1 TGCGCCAGCAGCATCGGACAGGGGATCTTGGCGAACACTGAAGCTTTCTTT CASSIGQGILANTEAFF
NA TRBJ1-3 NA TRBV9 TGTGCCAGCAGCAGGAAAGCCGGGACATCCGGAAACACCATATATTTT CASSRKAGTSGNTIYF
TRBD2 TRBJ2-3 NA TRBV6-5 TGTGCCAGCAGGCCGGGGGGGGAGCCGAGGAGTACGCAGTATTTT CASRPGGEPRSTQYF
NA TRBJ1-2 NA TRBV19 TGTGCCAGTAGTATCACAGGGATTACGGGCTATGGCTACACCTTC CASSITGITGYGYTF
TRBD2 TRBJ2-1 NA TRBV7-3 TGTGCCAGCGCCACTAGCGGGGGTTACAATGAGCAGTTCTTC CASATSGGYNEQFF
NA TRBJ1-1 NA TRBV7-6 TGTGCCAGCAGCTTAATTCGGGGGGCGCAAACTGAAGCTTTCTTT CASSLIRGAQTEAFF
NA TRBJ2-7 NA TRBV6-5 TGTGCCAGCAGTTATACAGGCGGCTCCTACGAGCAGTACTTC CASSYTGGSYEQYF
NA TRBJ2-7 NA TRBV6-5 TGTGCCAGCAGTCAGGGGGGCAACGAGCAGTACTTC CASSQGGNEQYF
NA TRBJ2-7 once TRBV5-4 TGTGCCAGCAGCCCCCGGGACTCCGGCGAGCAGTACTTC CASSPRDSGEQYF
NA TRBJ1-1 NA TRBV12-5 TGTGCTAGTGGTTTCCCTCGGGACAACTCGTTCTTT CASGFPRDNSFF
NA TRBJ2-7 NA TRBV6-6 TGTGCCAGCAGTTACGGACAGAACTACGAGCAGTACTTC CASSYGQNYEQYF
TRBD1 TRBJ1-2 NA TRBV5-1 TGCGCCAGCAGCGCCACTCCAGGGGGCTCTTTTGGCTACACCTTC CASSATPGGSFGYTF
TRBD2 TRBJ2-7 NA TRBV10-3 TGTGCCATCAGAACTAGCGGGAGTTACGAGCAGTACTTC CAIRTSGSYEQYF
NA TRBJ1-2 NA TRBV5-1 TGCGCCAGCAGCGAGGACATCCTTGGCTACACCTTC CASSEDILGYTF
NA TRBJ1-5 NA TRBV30 TGTGCCTGGTCATCTGGCAGTAGCAATCAGCCCCAGCATTTT CAWSSGSSNQPQHF
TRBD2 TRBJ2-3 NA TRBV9 TGTGCCAGCAGCGTAGGCGGGAGGACAGATACGCAGTATTTT CASSVGGRTDTQYF
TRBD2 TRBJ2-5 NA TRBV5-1 TGCGCCAGCAGCCTAGGACTAGCGGGAAGCCAAGAGACCCAGTACTTC CASSLGLAGSQETQYF
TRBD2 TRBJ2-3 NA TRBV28 TGTGCCAGCAGTTCGGGACTAGCGGGATCCACAGATACGCAGTATTTT CASSSGLAGSTDTQYF
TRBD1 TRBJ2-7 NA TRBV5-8 TGTGCCAGCAGCTTGGGACAGGGTAGCTACGAGCAGTACTTC CASSLGQGSYEQYF
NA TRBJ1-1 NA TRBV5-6 TGTGCCAGCAGCCTGACAGGACCGAACACTGAAGCTTTCTTT CASSLTGPNTEAFF
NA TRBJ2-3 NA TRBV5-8 TGTGCCAGCAGCACGAGTACAGATACGCAGTATTTT CASSTSTDTQYF
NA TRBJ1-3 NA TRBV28 TGTGCCAGCAGTTTGGCGGCAGACCATTATGGAAACACCATATATTTT CASSLAADHYGNTIYF
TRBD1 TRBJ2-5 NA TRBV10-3 TGTGCCATCAGCGGAGAGCTCAGGGGGCACCAAGAGACCCAGTACTTC CAISGELRGHQETQYF
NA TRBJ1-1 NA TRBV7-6 TGTGCCAGCAGCTCCGGGGAGAACACTGAAGCTTTCTTT CASSSGENTEAFF
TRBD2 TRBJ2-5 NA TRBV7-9 TGTGCCAGCAGCTTGGGCGGGAGCGCAGAGACCCAGTACTTC CASSLGGSAETQYF
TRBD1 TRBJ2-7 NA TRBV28 TGTGCCAGCAATATACTGGGACAGGGCAGATCCTACGAGCAGTACTTC CASNILGQGRSYEQYF
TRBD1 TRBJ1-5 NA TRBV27 TGTGCCAGCAGTTTACATCCTCAGGGGGCCCAACAGCCCCAGCATTTT CASSLHPQGAQQPQHF
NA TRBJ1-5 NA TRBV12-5 TGTGCTAGTGGTTCGGGGTACCAGCCCCAGCATTTT CASGSGYQPQHF
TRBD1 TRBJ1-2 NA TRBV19 TGTGCCAGTAGTATCACACAGGGGGGCTATGGCTACACCTTC CASSITQGGYGYTF
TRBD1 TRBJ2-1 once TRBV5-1 TGCGCCAGCAGCTACTATCCGGGACAGGGTGGCAATGAGCAGTTCTTC CASSYYPGQGGNEQFF
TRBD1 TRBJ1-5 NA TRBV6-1 TGTGCCAGCAGGGGACAGGGGAATCAGCCCCAGCATTTT CASRGQGNQPQHF
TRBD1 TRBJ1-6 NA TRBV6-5 TGTGCCAGCAGTTCTCGGACAGGACATTCACCCCTCCACTTT CASSSRTGHSPLHF
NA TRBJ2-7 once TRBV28 TGTGCCAGCACTGGAGGGGACAGCTCCTACGAGCAGTACTTC CASTGGDSSYEQYF
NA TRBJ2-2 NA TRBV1 TGCACCCTCAGGGGAGCGGGGTACACCGGGGAGCTGTTTTTT CTLRGAGYTGELFF
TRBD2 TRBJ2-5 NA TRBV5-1 TGCGCCAGCAGCTTCCGAGCGGGAGTGCGGGAGACCCAGTACTTC CASSFRAGVRETQYF
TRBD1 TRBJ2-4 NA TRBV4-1 TGCGCCAGCAGCCAAACAGGGGGCGCGGTGAACTTC CASSQTGGAVNF
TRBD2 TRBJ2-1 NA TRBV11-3 TGTGCCAGCAGCTTAGAAGGGGGGACTAGCGGGAGCAATGAGCAGTTCTTC CASSLEGGTSGSNEQFF
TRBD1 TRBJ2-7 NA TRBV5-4 TGTGCCAGCAGCCGCTGGGACAGGAGGAGCTCCTACGAGCAGTACTTC CASSRWDRRSSYEQYF
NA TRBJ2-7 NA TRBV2 TGTGCCAGCACGTCTAGCGCCAGCGCTCGGGGCGAGCAGTACTTC CASTSSASARGEQYF
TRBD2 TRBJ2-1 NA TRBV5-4 TGTGCCAGCAGCTTCAAAGCGGGAGGGAAGGACGAGCAGTTCTTC CASSFKAGGKDEQFF
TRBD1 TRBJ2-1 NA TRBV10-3 TGTGCCATCAGTGTGGGACAGGGCACAACCCTAGGTGAGCAGTTCTTC CAISVGQGTTLGEQFF
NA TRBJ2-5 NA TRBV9 TGTGCCAGCAGCTCCCGAGCAGCGAACCAAGAGACCCAGTACTTC CASSSRAANQETQYF
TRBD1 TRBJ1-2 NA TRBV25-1 TGTGCCAGCAGTGGGACAGGGCGCTATGGCTACACCTTC CASSGTGRYGYTF
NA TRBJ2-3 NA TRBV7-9 TGTGCCAGCAGCTTAAGTGCTGCGACAGATACGCAGTATTTT CASSLSAATDTQYF
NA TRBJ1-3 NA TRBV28 TGTGCCAGCAGTGCGGGACCGCCGAACTCTGGAAACACCATATATTTT CASSAGPPNSGNTIYF
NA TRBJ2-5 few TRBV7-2 TGTGCCAGCAGCTTAAGGGGCGGAAAAGAGACCCAGTACTTC CASSLRGGKETQYF
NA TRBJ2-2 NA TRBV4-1 TGCGCCAGCAGCCAAGAAGGGAGGACCGGGGAGCTGTTTTTT CASSQEGRTGELFF
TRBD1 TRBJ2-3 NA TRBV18 TGTGCCAGCTCACCACGGGGACAGGGCCCAGGTGGGACAGATACGCAGTATTTT CASSPRGQGPGGTDTQYF
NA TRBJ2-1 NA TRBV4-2 TGTGCCAGCAGCCAAGCCCCCGAGTCCTACAATGAGCAGTTCTTC CASSQAPESYNEQFF
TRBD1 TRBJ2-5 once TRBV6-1 TGTGCCAGCTCAGGATGGGACAGGGAAGAGACCCAGTACTTC CASSGWDREETQYF
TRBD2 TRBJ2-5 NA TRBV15 TGTGCCACCAGCCCTCTAGGGACTAGCGCATTCCAAGAGACCCAGTACTTC CATSPLGTSAFQETQYF
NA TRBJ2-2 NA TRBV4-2 TGTGCCAGCAGCCAAGAGGGGGGGGCCTACACCGGGGAGCTGTTTTTT CASSQEGGAYTGELFF
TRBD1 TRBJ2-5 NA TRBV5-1 TGCGCCAGCAGCTTGGGGAGGACAGGGCGGGAGACCCAGTACTTC CASSLGRTGRETQYF
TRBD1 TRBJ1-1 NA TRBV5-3 TGTGCCAGGGACCCGGGACAGGGGTTTAGGGACACTGAAGCTTTCTTT CARDPGQGFRDTEAFF
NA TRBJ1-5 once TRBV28 TGTGCCAGCAGTCCGGACAGTTCCAATCAGCCCCAGCATTTT CASSPDSSNQPQHF
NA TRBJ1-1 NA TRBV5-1 TGCGCCAGCAGCCCCCAAACATTAAGTATCAACACTGAAGCTTTCTTT CASSPQTLSINTEAFF
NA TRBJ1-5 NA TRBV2 TGTGCCAGCAGTGATTTCAGGGTCAATCAGCCCCAGCATTTT CASSDFRVNQPQHF
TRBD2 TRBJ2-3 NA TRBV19 TGTGCCAGTAGTATAGGGGGGACTAGCGGGAGAGGAGATACGCAGTATTTT CASSIGGTSGRGDTQYF